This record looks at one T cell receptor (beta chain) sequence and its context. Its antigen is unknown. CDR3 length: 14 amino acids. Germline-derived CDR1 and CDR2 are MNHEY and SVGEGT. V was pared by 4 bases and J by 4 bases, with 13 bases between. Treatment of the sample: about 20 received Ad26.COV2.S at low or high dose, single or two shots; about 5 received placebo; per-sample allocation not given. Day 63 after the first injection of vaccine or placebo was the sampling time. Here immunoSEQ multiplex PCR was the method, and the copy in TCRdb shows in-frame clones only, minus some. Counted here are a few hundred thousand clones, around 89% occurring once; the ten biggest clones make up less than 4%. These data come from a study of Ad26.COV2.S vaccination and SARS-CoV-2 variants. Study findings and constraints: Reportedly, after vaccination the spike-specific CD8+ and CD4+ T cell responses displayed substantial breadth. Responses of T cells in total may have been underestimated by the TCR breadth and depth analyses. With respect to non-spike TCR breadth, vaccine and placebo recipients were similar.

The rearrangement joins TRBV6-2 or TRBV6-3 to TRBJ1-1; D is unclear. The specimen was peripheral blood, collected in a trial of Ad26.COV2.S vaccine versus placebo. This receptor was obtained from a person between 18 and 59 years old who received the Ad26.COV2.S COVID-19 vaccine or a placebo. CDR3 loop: CASSFTRASTEAFF. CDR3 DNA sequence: TGTGCCAGCAGTTTTACGAGGGCTAGCACTGAAGCTTTCTTT.